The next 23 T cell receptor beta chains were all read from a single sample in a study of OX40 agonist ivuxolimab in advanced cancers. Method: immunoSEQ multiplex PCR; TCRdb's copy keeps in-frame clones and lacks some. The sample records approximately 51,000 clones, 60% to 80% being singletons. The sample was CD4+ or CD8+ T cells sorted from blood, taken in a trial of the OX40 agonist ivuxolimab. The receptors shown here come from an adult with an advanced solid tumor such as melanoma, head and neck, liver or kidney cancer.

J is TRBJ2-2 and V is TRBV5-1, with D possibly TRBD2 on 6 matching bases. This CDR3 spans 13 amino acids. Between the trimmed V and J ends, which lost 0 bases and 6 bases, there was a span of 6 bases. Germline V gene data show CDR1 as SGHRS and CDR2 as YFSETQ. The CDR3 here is CASSLGRAGELFF. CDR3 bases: TGCGCCAGCAGCTTGGGGAGGGCCGGGGAGCTGTTTTTT.

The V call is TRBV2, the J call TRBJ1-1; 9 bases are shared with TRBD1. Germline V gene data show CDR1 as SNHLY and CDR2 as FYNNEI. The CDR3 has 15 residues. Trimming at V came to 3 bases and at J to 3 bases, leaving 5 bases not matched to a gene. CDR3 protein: CASSEWTGADTEAFF. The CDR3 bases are TGTGCCAGCAGTGAGTGGACAGGGGCAGACACTGAAGCTTTCTTT.

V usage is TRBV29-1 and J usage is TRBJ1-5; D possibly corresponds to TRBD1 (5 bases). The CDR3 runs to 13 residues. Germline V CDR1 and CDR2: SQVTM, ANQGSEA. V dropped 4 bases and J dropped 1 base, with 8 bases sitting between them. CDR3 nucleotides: TGCAGCGTTGCTGGGGGAAGCAATCAGCCCCAGCATTTT. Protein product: CSVAGGSNQPQHF.

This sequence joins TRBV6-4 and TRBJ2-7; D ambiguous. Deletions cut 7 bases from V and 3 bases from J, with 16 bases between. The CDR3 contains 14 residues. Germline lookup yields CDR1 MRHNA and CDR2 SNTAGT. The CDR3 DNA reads TGTGCCAGCATTAGGCCACGTCGTTGCTACGAGCAGTACTTC. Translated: CASIRPRRCYEQYF.

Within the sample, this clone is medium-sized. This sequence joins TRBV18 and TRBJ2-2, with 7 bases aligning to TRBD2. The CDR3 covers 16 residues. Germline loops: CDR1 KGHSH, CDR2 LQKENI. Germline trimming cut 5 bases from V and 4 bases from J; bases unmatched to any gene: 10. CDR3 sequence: CASSSFPGGSTGELFF. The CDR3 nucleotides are TGTGCCAGCTCATCTTTTCCCGGCGGGAGCACCGGGGAGCTGTTTTTT.

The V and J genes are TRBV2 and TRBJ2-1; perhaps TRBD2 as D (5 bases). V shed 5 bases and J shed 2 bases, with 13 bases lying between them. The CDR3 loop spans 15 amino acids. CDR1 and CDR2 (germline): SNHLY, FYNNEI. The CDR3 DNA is TGTGCCAGCAGTTTGACGGGATTCGCCTACAATGAGCAGTTCTTC. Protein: CASSLTGFAYNEQFF.

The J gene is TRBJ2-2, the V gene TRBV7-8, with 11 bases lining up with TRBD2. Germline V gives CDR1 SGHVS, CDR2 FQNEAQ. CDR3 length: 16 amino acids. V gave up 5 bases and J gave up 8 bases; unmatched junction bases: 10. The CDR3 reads CASSTGGLAGGGELFF. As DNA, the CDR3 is TGTGCCAGCAGCACTGGGGGGCTAGCGGGAGGAGGGGAGCTGTTTTTT.

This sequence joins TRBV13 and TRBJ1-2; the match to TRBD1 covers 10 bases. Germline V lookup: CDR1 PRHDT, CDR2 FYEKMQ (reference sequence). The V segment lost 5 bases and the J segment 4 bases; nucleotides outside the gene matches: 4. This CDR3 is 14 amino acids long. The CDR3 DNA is TGTGCCAGCAGCCCGGGACAGGGGCCCTATGGCTACACCTTC. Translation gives CASSPGQGPYGYTF.

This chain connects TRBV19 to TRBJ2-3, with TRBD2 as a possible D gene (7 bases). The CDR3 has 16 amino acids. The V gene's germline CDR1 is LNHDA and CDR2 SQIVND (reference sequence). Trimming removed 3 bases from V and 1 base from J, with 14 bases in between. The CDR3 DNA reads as TGTGCCAGTAGTATTGGGGCGGGGGCCCGCACAGATACGCAGTATTTT. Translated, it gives CASSIGAGARTDTQYF.

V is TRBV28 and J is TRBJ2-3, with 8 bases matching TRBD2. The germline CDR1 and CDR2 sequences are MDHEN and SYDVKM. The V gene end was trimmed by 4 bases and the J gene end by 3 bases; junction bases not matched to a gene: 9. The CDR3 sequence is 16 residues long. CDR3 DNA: TGTGCCAGCAGTTCCTACGGGAGGGGGGCTACAGATACGCAGTATTTT. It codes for CASSSYGRGATDTQYF.

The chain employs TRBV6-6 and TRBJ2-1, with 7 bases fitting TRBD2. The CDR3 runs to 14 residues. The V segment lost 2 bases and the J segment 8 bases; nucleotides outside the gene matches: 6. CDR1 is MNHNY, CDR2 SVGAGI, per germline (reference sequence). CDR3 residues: CASSYAGVVDEQFF. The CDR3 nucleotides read TGTGCCAGCAGTTACGCGGGAGTGGTGGATGAGCAGTTCTTC.

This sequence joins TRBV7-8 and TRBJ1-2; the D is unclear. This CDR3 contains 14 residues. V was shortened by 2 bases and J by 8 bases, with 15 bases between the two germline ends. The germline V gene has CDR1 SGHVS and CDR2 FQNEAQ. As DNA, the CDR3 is TGTGCCAGCAGCTTATTCCCACCCGTAGGAGGCTACACCTTC. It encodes CASSLFPPVGGYTF.

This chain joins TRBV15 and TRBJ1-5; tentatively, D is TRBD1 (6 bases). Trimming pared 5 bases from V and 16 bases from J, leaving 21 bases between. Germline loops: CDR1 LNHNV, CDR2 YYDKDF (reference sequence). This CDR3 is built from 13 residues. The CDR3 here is CATSGRGTRPIHF. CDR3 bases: TGTGCCACCAGCGGCCGAGGGACAAGACCTATCCATTTT.

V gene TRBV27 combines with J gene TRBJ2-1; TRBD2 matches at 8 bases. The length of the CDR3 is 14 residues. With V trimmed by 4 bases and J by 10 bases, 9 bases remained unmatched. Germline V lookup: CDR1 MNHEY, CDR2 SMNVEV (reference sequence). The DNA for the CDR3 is TGTGCCAGCAGTTCACCGGGACTAGGGAGCGAGCAGTTCTTC. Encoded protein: CASSSPGLGSEQFF.

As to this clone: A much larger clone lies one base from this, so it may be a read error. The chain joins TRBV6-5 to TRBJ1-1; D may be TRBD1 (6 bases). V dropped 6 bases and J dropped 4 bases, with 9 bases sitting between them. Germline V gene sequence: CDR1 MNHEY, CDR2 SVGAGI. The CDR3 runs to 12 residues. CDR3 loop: CASREQGTEAFF. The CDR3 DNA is TGTGCCAGCAGGGAACAGGGCACTGAAGCTTTCTTT.

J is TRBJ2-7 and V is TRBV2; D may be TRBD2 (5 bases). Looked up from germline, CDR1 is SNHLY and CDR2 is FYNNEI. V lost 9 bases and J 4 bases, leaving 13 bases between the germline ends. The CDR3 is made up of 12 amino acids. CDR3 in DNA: TGTGCCAGTAACGGGAATTCGTACGAGCAGTACTTC. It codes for CASNGNSYEQYF.

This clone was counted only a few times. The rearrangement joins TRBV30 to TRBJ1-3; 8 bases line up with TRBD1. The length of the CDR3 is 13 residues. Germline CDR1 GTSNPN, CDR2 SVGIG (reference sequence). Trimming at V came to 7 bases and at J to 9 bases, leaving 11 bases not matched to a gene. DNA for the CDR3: TGTGCCTATGCCGGGACAGGTGAAAGCACCATATATTTT. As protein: CAYAGTGESTIYF.

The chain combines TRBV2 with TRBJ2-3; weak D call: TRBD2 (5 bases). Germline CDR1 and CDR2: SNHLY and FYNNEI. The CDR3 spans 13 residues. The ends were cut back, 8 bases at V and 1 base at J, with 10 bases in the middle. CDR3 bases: TGTGCCAGCTTACGGGAACGCACAGATACGCAGTATTTT. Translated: CASLRERTDTQYF. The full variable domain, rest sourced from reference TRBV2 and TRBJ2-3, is EPEVTQTPSHQVTQMGQEVILRCVPISNHLYFYWYRQILGQKVEFLVSFYNNEISEKSEIFDDQFSVERPDGSNFTLKIRSTKLEDSAMYFCASLRERTDTQYFGPGTRLTVL.

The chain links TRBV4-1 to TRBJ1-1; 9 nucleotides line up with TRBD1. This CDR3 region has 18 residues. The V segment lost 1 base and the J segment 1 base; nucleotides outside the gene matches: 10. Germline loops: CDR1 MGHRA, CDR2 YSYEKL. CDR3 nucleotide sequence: TGCGCCAGCAGCCAAGGACTCTACAGGGGGCGGGGGAACACTGAAGCTTTCTTT. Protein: CASSQGLYRGRGNTEAFF.

CDR3 protein: CAWSVLTGAYEQYF. DNA of the CDR3: TGTGCCTGGAGTGTACTGACAGGGGCCTACGAGCAGTACTTC. V usage is TRBV30 and J usage is TRBJ2-7, with 8 bases aligning to TRBD1. The germline gives CDR1 GTSNPN, CDR2 SVGIG (reference sequence). The CDR3 contains 14 residues. V trimming: 0 bases; J trimming: 2 bases; junction bases outside the gene matches: 3.

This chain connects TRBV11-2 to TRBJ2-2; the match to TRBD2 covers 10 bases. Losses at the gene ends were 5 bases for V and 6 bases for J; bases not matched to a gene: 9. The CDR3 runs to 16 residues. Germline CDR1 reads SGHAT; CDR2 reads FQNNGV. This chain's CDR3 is CASSPLAGEKAGELFF. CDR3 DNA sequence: TGTGCCAGCAGCCCTCTAGCGGGAGAGAAGGCCGGGGAGCTGTTTTTT.

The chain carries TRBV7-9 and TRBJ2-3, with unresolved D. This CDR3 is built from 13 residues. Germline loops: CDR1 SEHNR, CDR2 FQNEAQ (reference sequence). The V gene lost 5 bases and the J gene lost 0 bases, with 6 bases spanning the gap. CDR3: CASSRPSTDTQYF. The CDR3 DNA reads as TGTGCCAGCAGCCGTCCTAGCACAGATACGCAGTATTTT.

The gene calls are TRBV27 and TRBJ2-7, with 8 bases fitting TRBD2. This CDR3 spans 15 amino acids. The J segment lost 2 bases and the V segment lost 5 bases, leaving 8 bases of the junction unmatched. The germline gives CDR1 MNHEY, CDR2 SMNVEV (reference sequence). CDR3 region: CASSAPPGLAYEQYF. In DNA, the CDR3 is TGTGCCAGCAGTGCGCCCCCGGGACTAGCCTACGAGCAGTACTTC.